These 30 T cell receptor beta chains were all obtained from the same sample, sequenced in a study of blood T cell repertoires in COVID-19. The method was immunoSEQ multiplex PCR; TCRdb's version includes in-frame clones alone and lacks a portion of them. The table has some 190,000 clones, around 87% seen once; the top ten hold around 25%. The sequenced sample consisted of PBMCs or T cells enriched from blood (not recorded which). The receptors here all came from a woman in her thirties or forties in a cohort exposed to, infected with or recovered from COVID-19 (not recorded which).

V and J are TRBV5-1 and TRBJ1-4; no reliable D call. The ends were cut back, 2 bases at V and 5 bases at J, with 10 bases in the middle. Per germline, CDR1 SGHRS and CDR2 YFSETQ. The CDR3 has 14 residues. The CDR3 here is CASSFRPENEKLFF. The CDR3 nucleotides are TGCGCCAGCAGCTTCCGGCCGGAGAATGAAAAACTGTTTTTT.

This chain connects TRBV7-9 to TRBJ1-1; TRBD1 might be the D (6 bases). Trimming left V 4 bases short and J 1 base short, with 7 bases between. The CDR3 has 13 residues. Germline V gene sequence: CDR1 SEHNR, CDR2 FQNEAQ (reference sequence). The CDR3 protein is CASSSGQNTEAFF. The CDR3 DNA follows: TGTGCCAGCAGCTCGGGACAGAACACTGAAGCTTTCTTT.

The V call is TRBV29-1, the J call TRBJ1-2; TRBD1 aligns across 9 bases. Germline V gene sequence: CDR1 SQVTM, CDR2 ANQGSEA. This CDR3 is built from 14 residues. With 3 bases clipped from V and 2 bases from J, the junction kept 4 bases outside the gene matches. The DNA for the CDR3 is TGCAGCGTTGATAAGGGGACAGGGAACTATGGCTACACCTTC. This encodes CSVDKGTGNYGYTF.

The rearrangement uses TRBV6-5 and TRBJ2-1; D gene unclear. The CDR3 sequence is 14 residues long. CDR1 is MNHEY, CDR2 SVGAGI, per germline. V gave up 7 bases and J gave up 2 bases, with 12 bases separating them. The CDR3 sequence is CASTSRDPYNEQFF. The CDR3, as DNA: TGTGCCAGCACCTCCCGAGATCCCTACAATGAGCAGTTCTTC.

The CDR3 protein is CASMGPLGRGANEKLFF. The CDR3 DNA follows: TGTGCCAGTATGGGCCCTCTAGGGAGGGGAGCTAATGAAAAACTGTTTTTT. J is TRBJ1-4 and V is TRBV19, with D possibly TRBD1 on 5 matching bases. V shed 7 bases and J shed 3 bases, with 21 bases lying between them. Looked up from germline, CDR1 is LNHDA and CDR2 is SQIVND (reference sequence). There are 17 residues in the CDR3. Looking up the rest from reference TRBV19 and TRBJ1-4 gives the full variable domain: DGGITQSPKYLFRKEGQNVTLSCEQNLNHDAMYWYRQDPGQGLRLIYYSQIVNDFQKGDIAEGYSVSREKKESFPLTVTSAQKNPTAFYLCASMGPLGRGANEKLFFGSGTQLSVL.

This clone has just one count. The V call is TRBV7-2, the J call TRBJ1-5, with D perhaps matching TRBD1 (5 bases). This CDR3 contains 15 residues. V was shortened by 4 bases and J by 2 bases, with 12 bases between the two germline ends. Germline assignment: CDR1 SGHTA and CDR2 FQGNSA. The CDR3 bases are TGTGCCAGCAGCTCCACCGGGGGTGGCAATCAGCCCCAGCATTTT. Amino acids: CASSSTGGGNQPQHF.

This clone was picked up many times. The genes are TRBV7-9 and TRBJ2-1, with unresolved D. This CDR3 contains 15 residues. Per germline, CDR1 SEHNR and CDR2 FQNEAQ (reference sequence). The V gene lost 3 bases and the J gene lost 2 bases, with 11 bases spanning the gap. CDR3 coding DNA: TGTGCCAGCAGCTTGCACGTAACAGCCTACAATGAGCAGTTCTTC. This encodes CASSLHVTAYNEQFF.

This chain connects TRBV28 to TRBJ2-1; TRBD1 matches at 11 bases. Germline lookup yields CDR1 MDHEN and CDR2 SYDVKM. The CDR3 length is 16 residues. V trimming: 6 bases; J trimming: 4 bases; junction bases outside the gene matches: 8. For the CDR3, the DNA is TGTGCCAGCAGAGCCGGGACAGGGGGTTCATACAATGAGCAGTTCTTC. It is translated as CASRAGTGGSYNEQFF. Full variable domain (rest looked up from reference TRBV28 and TRBJ2-1): DVKVTQSSRYLVKRTGEKVFLECVQDMDHENMFWYRQDPGLGLRLIYFSYDVKMKEKGDIPEGYSVSREKKERFSLILESASTNQTSMYLCASRAGTGGSYNEQFFGPGTRLTVL.

This chain links TRBV12-3 or TRBV12-4 with TRBJ2-3; possible D gene TRBD2, 6 bases. This CDR3 contains 12 residues. Trimming shortened V by 0 bases and J by 13 bases, and 11 bases separated the two germline ends. Here the CDR3 reads CASSLAETREYF. DNA for the CDR3: TGTGCCAGCAGTTTAGCCGAGACTAGGGAGTATTTT.

The rearrangement uses TRBV5-1 and TRBJ2-5; D possibly corresponds to TRBD1 (6 bases). The germline V gene has CDR1 SGHRS and CDR2 YFSETQ. V lost 5 bases to trimming and J lost 2 bases, with 10 bases between them. The CDR3 sequence is 13 residues long. CDR3 bases: TGCGCCAGCAGACCAGGGGCTCAAGAGACCCAGTACTTC. As protein: CASRPGAQETQYF.

The CDR3 sequence: CASSQEGTDDFDEQYF. CDR3 DNA sequence: TGCGCCAGCAGCCAAGAAGGGACTGACGACTTTGACGAGCAGTACTTC. The chain employs TRBV4-1 and TRBJ2-7; TRBD2 is a possible D gene (6 bases). CDR3 length: 16 amino acids. Germline loops: CDR1 MGHRA, CDR2 YSYEKL. The V gene lost 0 bases and the J gene lost 5 bases, with 17 bases spanning the gap.

The rearrangement uses TRBV6-5 and TRBJ2-7; D possibly corresponds to TRBD2 (7 bases). The CDR3 consists of 13 residues. In germline, CDR1 is MNHEY, CDR2 SVGAGI. V lost 10 bases and J lost 4, with 17 bases in between. The CDR3 DNA reads TGTGCCACTTGGTGGGGGGGCGCATACGAGCAGTACTTC. Translated: CATWWGGAYEQYF.

The CDR3 DNA is TGTGCCAGCCGCCCCGGAGGGCGGGCGAGCTCCTACAATGAGCAGTTCTTC. Translation: CASRPGGRASSYNEQFF. The genes are TRBV9 and TRBJ2-1, with a tentative D call TRBD2 (6 bases). Germline V gene data show CDR1 as SGDLS and CDR2 as YYNGEE. This CDR3 contains 17 residues. V lost 7 bases, J lost 0 bases, and 20 bases lay in between.

The genes are TRBV19 and TRBJ2-5; 7 nucleotides line up with TRBD2. V shed 4 bases and J 3 bases; nucleotides not matched to a gene: 5. Germline V CDR1 and CDR2: LNHDA, SQIVND (reference sequence). The CDR3 runs 14 residues. The CDR3 DNA reads TGTGCCAGTAGTACTCTAGCGGCCGAAGAGACCCAGTACTTC. Protein sequence: CASSTLAAEETQYF.

DNA of the CDR3: TGTGCCAGTAGTATAGATAACTACGGAGTTGAGCAGTTCTTC. The encoded protein is CASSIDNYGVEQFF. This sequence joins TRBV19 and TRBJ2-1, with D unresolved. The CDR3 spans 14 residues. Per germline, CDR1 LNHDA and CDR2 SQIVND (reference sequence). V was shortened by 0 bases and J by 9 bases, with 12 bases between the two germline ends.

This clone was detected only a few times. V usage is TRBV9 and J usage is TRBJ2-5, with TRBD1 matching 11 bases. The CDR3 sequence is 17 residues long. Germline lookup yields CDR1 SGDLS and CDR2 YYNGEE. Trimming cost V 3 bases and J 5 bases; bases outside gene matches: 12. CDR3 nucleotides: TGTGCCAGCAGCGCAGGACAGGGGGCGCGTTATCTGGAGACCCAGTACTTC. Its protein product is CASSAGQGARYLETQYF.

J is TRBJ1-6 and V is TRBV11-2, with TRBD1 as a possible D gene (5 bases). V shed 2 bases and J shed 8 bases, with 10 bases lying between them. CDR3 size: 14 residues. Germline-derived CDR1 and CDR2 are SGHAT and FQNNGV. CDR3 sequence (DNA): TGTGCCAGCAGCTTAAGACAGTTAGATTCACCCCTCCACTTT. It encodes CASSLRQLDSPLHF.

The genes are TRBV4-2 and TRBJ1-2; perhaps TRBD1 as D (5 bases). The CDR3 extends over 16 amino acids. V lost 1 base, J lost 5 bases, and 17 bases lay in between. The germline V gene has CDR1 LGHNA and CDR2 YNFKEQ. DNA for the CDR3: TGTGCCAGCAGCCAAGCGGCCACCAGGGCAGCATATGGCTACACCTTC. This codes for CASSQAATRAAYGYTF.

The chain carries TRBV29-1 and TRBJ2-3; TRBD2 aligns across 7 bases. Germline CDR1 SQVTM, CDR2 ANQGSEA. The CDR3 sequence is 13 residues long. The V gene end was trimmed by 4 bases and the J gene end by 2 bases; junction bases not matched to a gene: 3. In nucleotides, the CDR3 is TGCAGCGTTGGGGACTACCTCACAGATACGCAGTATTTT. This translates into CSVGDYLTDTQYF.

This clone has ten or more counts. The chain links TRBV29-1 to TRBJ1-2; no definite D call. Trimming took 5 bases from V and 1 from J, leaving 11 bases between them. This CDR3 is 13 amino acids long. Germline CDR1 is SQVTM and CDR2 is ANQGSEA. The CDR3 region has the DNA TGCAGCGTTCCGGCAGCGATTAACTATGGCTACACCTTC. Translated, it gives CSVPAAINYGYTF.

J is TRBJ2-7 and V is TRBV7-9, with D tentatively TRBD1 (6 bases). CDR3 size: 14 residues. CDR1 is SEHNR and CDR2 is FQNEAQ in the germline V gene (reference sequence). Trimming shortened V by 7 bases and J by 4 bases, and 17 bases separated the two germline ends. CDR3 region: CASTRDQGSYEQYF. The CDR3 coding sequence is TGTGCCAGCACCCGAGACCAGGGGTCTTACGAGCAGTACTTC.

The chain is built from TRBV10-2 and TRBJ1-2; D unresolved. With 0 bases removed from V and 8 bases from J, the gap between germline ends came to 13 bases. Germline CDR1 and CDR2: WSHSY and SAAADI. The CDR3 is 14 amino acids. The CDR3 DNA sequence: TGCGCCAGCAGTGAGTCGACTCGCGGTGGCGGCTACACCTTC. This encodes CASSESTRGGGYTF.

In this sample, this clone turned up once. The J gene is TRBJ2-7, the V gene TRBV5-4; 9 bases are shared with TRBD2. CDR3 length: 14 amino acids. J lost 4 bases, V lost 2 bases, and 4 bases had no gene match. The V gene's germline CDR1 is SGHNT and CDR2 YYREEE (reference sequence). This CDR3 reads CASSLGSGGYEQYF. The CDR3 region has the DNA TGTGCCAGCAGCTTAGGTAGCGGGGGTTACGAGCAGTACTTC.

This chain joins TRBV27 and TRBJ1-4; tentative D call: TRBD1 (6 bases). V dropped 8 bases and J dropped 8 bases, with 18 bases sitting between them. The CDR3 length is 14 residues. Looked up from germline, CDR1 is MNHEY and CDR2 is SMNVEV (reference sequence). CDR3 sequence reads: CASRPGTWNEKLFF. The DNA of the CDR3 is TGTGCCAGCCGTCCCGGGACATGGAACGAAAAACTGTTTTTT.

The gene calls are TRBV9 and TRBJ1-2; TRBD1 matches 8 bases. The V segment lost 5 bases and the J segment 0 bases; nucleotides outside the gene matches: 3. Per the germline V gene, CDR1 is SGDLS and CDR2 is YYNGEE. The CDR3 runs 14 residues. The CDR3: CASRGQDPNYGYTF. CDR3 DNA: TGTGCCAGCAGGGGACAGGATCCTAACTATGGCTACACCTTC.

J is TRBJ1-2 and V is TRBV6-5; 9 bases align to TRBD1. V dropped 4 bases and J dropped 3; count of bases not matched to a gene: 3. Germline V gene lookup returns CDR1 MNHEY and CDR2 SVGAGI. This CDR3 spans 14 amino acids. The CDR3 spells CASSSGQGHYGYTF. The CDR3 DNA reads as TGTGCCAGCAGTTCGGGACAGGGCCACTATGGCTACACCTTC.

V usage is TRBV19 and J usage is TRBJ1-1; TRBD1 matches at 7 bases. The CDR3 is 10 residues long. V was pared by 7 bases and J by 11 bases, with 4 bases of the junction left unmatched. From germline, CDR1 is LNHDA and CDR2 SQIVND (reference sequence). The CDR3 sequence is CASKGAQAFF. CDR3 coding DNA: TGTGCCAGTAAGGGGGCCCAGGCTTTCTTT.

The rearrangement joins TRBV5-4 to TRBJ2-5; D not resolved. Germline V gene data show CDR1 as SGHNT and CDR2 as YYREEE (reference sequence). The CDR3 sequence is 14 residues long. The V end was cut by 1 base, the J end by 5 bases, with 12 bases between. CDR3 sequence: CASSLLGTKETQYF. In nucleotides, the CDR3 is TGTGCCAGCAGCTTGCTTGGCACTAAGGAGACCCAGTACTTC.

The V and J genes are TRBV5-1 and TRBJ2-3; 9 nucleotides line up with TRBD2. With 1 base clipped from V and 2 bases from J, the junction kept 5 bases outside the gene matches. Per germline, CDR1 SGHRS and CDR2 YFSETQ. There are 16 residues in the CDR3. CDR3 DNA: TGCGCCAGCAGCTTGCTGGGACTAGCTTACACAGATACGCAGTATTTT. This translates into CASSLLGLAYTDTQYF.

The chain is built from TRBV5-1 and TRBJ1-2; D is uncertain. Trimming removed 4 bases at V and 1 base at J, with 11 bases between. CDR3 size: 14 residues. Germline V CDR1 and CDR2: SGHRS, YFSETQ. Here the CDR3 DNA reads TGCGCCAGCAGCGCGGAGCCAGATAACTATGGCTACACCTTC. It translates to CASSAEPDNYGYTF.